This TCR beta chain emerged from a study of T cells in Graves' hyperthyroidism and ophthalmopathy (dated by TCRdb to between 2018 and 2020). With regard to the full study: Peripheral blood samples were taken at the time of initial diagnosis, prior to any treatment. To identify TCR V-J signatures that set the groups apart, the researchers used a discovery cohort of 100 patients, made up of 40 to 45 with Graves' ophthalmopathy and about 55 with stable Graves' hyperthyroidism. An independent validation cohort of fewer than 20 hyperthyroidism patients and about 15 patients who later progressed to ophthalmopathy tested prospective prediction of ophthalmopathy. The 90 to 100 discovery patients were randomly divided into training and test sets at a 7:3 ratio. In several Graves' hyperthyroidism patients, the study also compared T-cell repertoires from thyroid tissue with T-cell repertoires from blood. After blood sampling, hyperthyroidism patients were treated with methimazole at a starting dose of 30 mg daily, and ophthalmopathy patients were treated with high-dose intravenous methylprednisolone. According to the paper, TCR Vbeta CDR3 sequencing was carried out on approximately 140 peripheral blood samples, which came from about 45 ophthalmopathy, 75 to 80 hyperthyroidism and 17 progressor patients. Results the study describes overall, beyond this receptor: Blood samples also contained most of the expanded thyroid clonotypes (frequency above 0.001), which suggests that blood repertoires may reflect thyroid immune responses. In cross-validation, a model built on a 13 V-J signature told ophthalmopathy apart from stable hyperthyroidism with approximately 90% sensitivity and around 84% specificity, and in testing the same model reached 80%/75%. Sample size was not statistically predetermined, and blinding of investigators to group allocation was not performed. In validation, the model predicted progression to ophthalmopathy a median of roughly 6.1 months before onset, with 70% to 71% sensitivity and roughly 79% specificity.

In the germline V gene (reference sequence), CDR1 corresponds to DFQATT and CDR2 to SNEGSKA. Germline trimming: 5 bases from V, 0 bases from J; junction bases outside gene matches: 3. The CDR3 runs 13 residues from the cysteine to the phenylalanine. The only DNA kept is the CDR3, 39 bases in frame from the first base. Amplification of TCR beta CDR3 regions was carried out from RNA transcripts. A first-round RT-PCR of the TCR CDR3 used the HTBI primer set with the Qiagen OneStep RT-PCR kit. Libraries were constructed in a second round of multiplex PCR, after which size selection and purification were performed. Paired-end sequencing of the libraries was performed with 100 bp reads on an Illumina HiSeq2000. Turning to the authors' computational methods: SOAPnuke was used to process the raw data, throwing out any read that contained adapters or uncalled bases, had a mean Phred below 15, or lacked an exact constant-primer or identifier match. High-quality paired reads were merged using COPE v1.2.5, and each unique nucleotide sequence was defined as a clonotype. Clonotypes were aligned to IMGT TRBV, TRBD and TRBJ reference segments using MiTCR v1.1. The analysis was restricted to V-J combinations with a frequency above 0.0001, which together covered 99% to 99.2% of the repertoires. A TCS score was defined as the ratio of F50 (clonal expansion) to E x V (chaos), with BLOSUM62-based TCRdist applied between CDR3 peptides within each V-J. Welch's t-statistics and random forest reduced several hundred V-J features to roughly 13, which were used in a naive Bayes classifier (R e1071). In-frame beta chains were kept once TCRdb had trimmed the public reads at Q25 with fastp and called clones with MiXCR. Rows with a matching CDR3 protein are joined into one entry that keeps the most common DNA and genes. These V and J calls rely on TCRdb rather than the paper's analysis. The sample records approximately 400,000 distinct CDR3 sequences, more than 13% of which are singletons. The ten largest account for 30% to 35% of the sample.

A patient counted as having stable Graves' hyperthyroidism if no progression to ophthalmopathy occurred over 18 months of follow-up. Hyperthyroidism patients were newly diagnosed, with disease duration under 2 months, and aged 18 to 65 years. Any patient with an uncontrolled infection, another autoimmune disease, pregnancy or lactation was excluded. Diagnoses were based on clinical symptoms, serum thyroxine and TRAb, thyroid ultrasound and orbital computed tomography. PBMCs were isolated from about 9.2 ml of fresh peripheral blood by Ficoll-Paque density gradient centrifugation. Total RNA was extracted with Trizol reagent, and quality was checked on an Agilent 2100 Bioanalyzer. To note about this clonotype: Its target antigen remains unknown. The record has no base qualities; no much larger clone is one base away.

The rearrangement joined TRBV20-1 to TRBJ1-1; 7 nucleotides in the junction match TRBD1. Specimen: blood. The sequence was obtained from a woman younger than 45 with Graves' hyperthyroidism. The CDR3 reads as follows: CSAETGLNTEAFF. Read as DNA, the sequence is TGCAGTGCTGAGACAGGGCTGAACACTGAAGCTTTCTTT.